These 20 T cell receptor beta chains originate from one sample sequenced in a study of T cell responses to AZD1222 COVID-19 vaccine. Libraries were prepared by immunoSEQ multiplex PCR; TCRdb keeps only in-frame clonotypes and omits some of them. The sample includes over 120,000 clones, 80% to 95% of them seen just once. The sequences come from peripheral blood, collected on day 0 of AZD1222 vaccination. The receptors derive from an adult in good health.

The chain uses TRBV5-5 and TRBJ1-6; D remains ambiguous. The CDR3 runs to 12 residues. Trimming pared 1 base from V and 10 bases from J, leaving 6 bases between. CDR1 is SGHKS and CDR2 is YYEKEE in the germline V gene (reference sequence). The CDR3 loop is CASSLWSSPLHF. The CDR3 DNA reads as TGTGCCAGCAGCTTGTGGAGCTCACCCCTCCACTTT.

The chain carries TRBV13 and TRBJ1-2; D not certain. The V end lost 1 base, the J end lost 6 bases, and 9 bases lay between the germline ends. Germline CDR1 and CDR2: PRHDT and FYEKMQ (reference sequence). The CDR3 loop spans 13 amino acids. The CDR3 bases are TGTGCCAGCAGCTTAGTGGGATGGCATGGCTACACCTTC. It specifies CASSLVGWHGYTF.

This chain links TRBV28 with TRBJ1-5; no firm D call. V lost 5 bases to trimming and J lost 2 bases, with 13 bases between them. The germline gives CDR1 MDHEN, CDR2 SYDVKM. The CDR3 has 15 amino acids. The CDR3 DNA reads as TGTGCCAGCAGTCCCCGACGGAGGGGCAATCAGCCCCAGCATTTT. It translates to CASSPRRRGNQPQHF. Full variable domain (remainder filled in from reference TRBV28 and TRBJ1-5): DVKVTQSSRYLVKRTGEKVFLECVQDMDHENMFWYRQDPGLGLRLIYFSYDVKMKEKGDIPEGYSVSREKKERFSLILESASTNQTSMYLCASSPRRRGNQPQHFGDGTRLSIL.

The chain carries TRBV6-5 and TRBJ1-1; tentative D call: TRBD1 (5 bases). The CDR3 loop spans 13 amino acids. The germline V and J ends were trimmed by 4 bases and 10 bases, with 16 bases remaining between them. In germline, CDR1 is MNHEY, CDR2 SVGAGI. The DNA for the CDR3 is TGTGCCAGCAGTTCGGGACGGAGTCGGGCAGCTTTCTTT. Amino acid sequence: CASSSGRSRAAFF.

The chain has TRBV5-1 and TRBJ1-2, with D uncertain. Germline values: CDR1 SGHRS, CDR2 YFSETQ. CDR3 size: 13 residues. V lost 0 bases and J 4 bases, leaving 7 bases between the germline ends. The CDR3 nucleotides are TGCGCCAGCAGCTTGGGACACATCTATGGCTACACCTTC. It encodes CASSLGHIYGYTF. The full variable domain, with the rest looked up from reference TRBV5-1 and TRBJ1-2, is KAGVTQTPRYLIKTRGQQVTLSCSPISGHRSVSWYQQTPGQGLQFLFEYFSETQRNKGNFPGRFSGRQFSNSRSEMNVSTLELGDSALYLCASSLGHIYGYTFGSGTRLTVV.

The gene calls are TRBV7-2 and TRBJ1-3; the D is unclear. V was trimmed by 2 bases and J by 1 base, leaving 3 bases between them. The germline CDR1 and CDR2 sequences are SGHTA and FQGNSA. The length of the CDR3 is 13 residues. CDR3 sequence (DNA): TGTGCCAGCAGCTTATATTCTGGAAACACCATATATTTT. It codes for CASSLYSGNTIYF. Full variable domain (remainder filled in from reference TRBV7-2 and TRBJ1-3): GAGVSQSPSNKVTEKGKDVELRCDPISGHTALYWYRQSLGQGLEFLIYFQGNSAPDKSGLPSDRFSAERTGGSVSTLTIQRTQQEDSAVYLCASSLYSGNTIYFGEGSWLTVV.

V gene TRBV27 combines with J gene TRBJ2-7, with D unclear. This CDR3 has 12 amino acids. V was clipped by 5 bases and J by 7 bases, with 12 bases between them. Germline V gene data show CDR1 as MNHEY and CDR2 as SMNVEV (reference sequence). CDR3 region: CASSPRSGEQYF. The CDR3 DNA is TGTGCCAGCAGTCCCCGCTCGGGTGAGCAGTACTTC.

The chain joins TRBV5-1 to TRBJ2-1, with 9 bases fitting TRBD1. Germline CDR1 reads SGHRS; CDR2 reads YFSETQ. Unmatched junction bases numbered 1, after V lost 3 bases and J lost 6 bases. The CDR3 contains 13 residues. The CDR3 DNA is TGCGCCAGCAGCTCGACAGGGGGCAATGAGCAGTTCTTC. Protein sequence: CASSSTGGNEQFF.

V is TRBV3-1 (or the pseudogene TRBV3-2) and J is TRBJ2-3; the D gene is possibly TRBD1 (6 bases). This CDR3 spans 15 amino acids. Trimming took off 3 bases at V and 3 bases at J, with 13 bases between the two ends. Looked up from germline, CDR1 is LGHDT and CDR2 is YNNKEL (reference sequence). The CDR3 nucleotides read TGTGCCAGCAGCCATAGGGGACATTTGACAGATACGCAGTATTTT. Translated: CASSHRGHLTDTQYF.

The chain is built from TRBV12-3 or TRBV12-4 and TRBJ2-3; D remains unclear. The V and J ends lost 3 bases and 6 bases respectively, with 4 bases between them. The length of the CDR3 is 11 residues. CDR3 residues: CASSFPDTQYF. The CDR3 bases are TGTGCCAGCAGTTTCCCCGATACGCAGTATTTT.

The V gene is TRBV27, the J gene TRBJ1-5; no clear D. Germline V gene lookup returns CDR1 MNHEY and CDR2 SMNVEV (reference sequence). The length of the CDR3 is 15 residues. V lost 5 bases and J lost 7, with 18 bases in between. DNA of the CDR3: TGTGCCAGCAGTCCTATATTCGGACCGGAACAGCCCCAGCATTTT. Its translation is CASSPIFGPEQPQHF.

The gene calls are TRBV28 and TRBJ1-1; the D is unclear. The length of the CDR3 is 15 residues. The germline gives CDR1 MDHEN, CDR2 SYDVKM. Trimming removed 5 bases at V and 0 bases at J, with 13 bases between. The CDR3 sequence: CASSPMSPLNTEAFF. The CDR3 DNA reads as TGTGCCAGCAGTCCGATGTCCCCTTTGAACACTGAAGCTTTCTTT. The full variable domain, with the rest looked up from reference TRBV28 and TRBJ1-1, is DVKVTQSSRYLVKRTGEKVFLECVQDMDHENMFWYRQDPGLGLRLIYFSYDVKMKEKGDIPEGYSVSREKKERFSLILESASTNQTSMYLCASSPMSPLNTEAFFGQGTRLTVV.

The count of this clone is one. The genes are TRBV5-1 and TRBJ1-1, with D maybe TRBD1 (5 bases). CDR3 size: 21 residues. Between the trimmed V and J ends, which lost 3 bases and 0 bases, there was a span of 30 bases. Germline V gene lookup returns CDR1 SGHRS and CDR2 YFSETQ. The CDR3 is CASSSWYGNRDGSLMNTEAFF. In DNA, the CDR3 is TGCGCCAGCAGCTCTTGGTACGGGAACCGGGACGGAAGTTTGATGAACACTGAAGCTTTCTTT. Full variable domain (missing parts from reference TRBV5-1 and TRBJ1-1): KAGVTQTPRYLIKTRGQQVTLSCSPISGHRSVSWYQQTPGQGLQFLFEYFSETQRNKGNFPGRFSGRQFSNSRSEMNVSTLELGDSALYLCASSSWYGNRDGSLMNTEAFFGQGTRLTVV.

The chain carries TRBV6-5 and TRBJ2-2; 9 bases match TRBD1. V trimming: 9 bases; J trimming: 6 bases; junction bases outside the gene matches: 8. Looked up from germline, CDR1 is MNHEY and CDR2 is SVGAGI. This CDR3 contains 14 residues. DNA of the CDR3: TGTGCCAGTCTTCCGGGACAGGGCGCCGGGGAGCTGTTTTTT. Encoded protein: CASLPGQGAGELFF.

The gene calls are TRBV4-1 and TRBJ2-7, with TRBD1 matching 7 bases. This CDR3 is built from 14 residues. The V segment lost 5 bases and the J segment 3 bases; nucleotides outside the gene matches: 7. Germline V CDR1 and CDR2: MGHRA, YSYEKL. The CDR3 DNA sequence: TGCGCCAGCAGCGGCGTGGACAGGAACTACGAGCAGTACTTC. Residues: CASSGVDRNYEQYF.

The chain carries TRBV18 and TRBJ2-3; tentatively, D is TRBD1 (5 bases). From germline, CDR1 is KGHSH and CDR2 LQKENI. Trimming left V 4 bases short and J 0 bases short, with 8 bases between. The CDR3 length is 14 residues. The CDR3, as DNA: TGTGCCAGCTCACTCAGGGCTAGCACAGATACGCAGTATTTT. This sequence encodes CASSLRASTDTQYF.

This chain joins TRBV4-1 and TRBJ2-3; a possible D gene is TRBD2 (6 bases). Germline V gene data show CDR1 as MGHRA and CDR2 as YSYEKL. This CDR3 has 17 amino acids. Trimming took off 0 bases at V and 4 bases at J, with 17 bases between the two ends. CDR3: CASSQDLSGDRADTQYF. The CDR3 region has the DNA TGCGCCAGCAGCCAAGATCTATCGGGAGATCGGGCAGATACGCAGTATTTT.

V and J are TRBV27 and TRBJ2-3; 10 positions agree with TRBD2. Germline V gene lookup returns CDR1 MNHEY and CDR2 SMNVEV (reference sequence). The CDR3 has 18 residues. V gave up 2 bases and J gave up 1 base; unmatched junction bases: 9. The CDR3 reads CASSLGPSGRGGTDTQYF. The DNA for the CDR3 is TGTGCCAGCAGTTTAGGGCCTAGCGGGAGAGGAGGCACAGATACGCAGTATTTT.

V and J are TRBV7-9 and TRBJ2-3, with 8 bases aligning to TRBD1. The CDR3 sequence is 14 residues long. J gave up 5 bases and V 3 bases, and 4 bases lay outside the gene matches. CDR1 and CDR2 from the germline V gene are SEHNR and FQNEAQ (reference sequence). This CDR3 reads CASSLDRVGDTQYF. CDR3 bases: TGTGCCAGCAGCTTGGACAGGGTAGGAGATACGCAGTATTTT.

The V gene is TRBV28, the J gene TRBJ1-5; weak D call: TRBD1 (5 bases). V was clipped by 9 bases and J by 1 base, with 13 bases between them. This CDR3 spans 14 amino acids. The germline gives CDR1 MDHEN, CDR2 SYDVKM. The chain's CDR3 is CASGNRDSNQPQHF. The DNA for the CDR3 is TGTGCCAGTGGGAACCGGGACAGCAATCAGCCCCAGCATTTT.